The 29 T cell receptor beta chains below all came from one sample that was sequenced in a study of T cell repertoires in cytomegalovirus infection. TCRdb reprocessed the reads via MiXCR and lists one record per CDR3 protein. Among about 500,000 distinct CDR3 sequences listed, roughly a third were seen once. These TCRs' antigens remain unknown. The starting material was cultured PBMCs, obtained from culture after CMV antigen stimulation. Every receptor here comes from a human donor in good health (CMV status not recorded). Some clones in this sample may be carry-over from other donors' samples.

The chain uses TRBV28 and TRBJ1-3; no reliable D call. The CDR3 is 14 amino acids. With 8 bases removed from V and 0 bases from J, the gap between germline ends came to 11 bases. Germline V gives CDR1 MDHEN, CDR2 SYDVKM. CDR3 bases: TGTGCCAGCTCATTACATGTCTCTGGAAACACCATATATTTT. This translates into CASSLHVSGNTIYF.

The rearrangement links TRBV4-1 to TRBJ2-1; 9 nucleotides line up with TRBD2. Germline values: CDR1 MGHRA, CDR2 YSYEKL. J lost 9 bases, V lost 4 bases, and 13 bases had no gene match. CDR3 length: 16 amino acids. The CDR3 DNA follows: TGCGCCAGCAGCCCAGCCGGGACTAGCCTGCAGGTTGAGCAGTTCTTC. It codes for CASSPAGTSLQVEQFF.

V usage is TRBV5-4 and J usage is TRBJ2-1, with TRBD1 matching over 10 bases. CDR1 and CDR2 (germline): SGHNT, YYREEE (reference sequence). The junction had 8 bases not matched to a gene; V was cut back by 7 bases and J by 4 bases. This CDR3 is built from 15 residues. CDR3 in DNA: TGTGCCAGCGGATTCGGGGACAGGGGTTACAATGAGCAGTTCTTC. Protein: CASGFGDRGYNEQFF.

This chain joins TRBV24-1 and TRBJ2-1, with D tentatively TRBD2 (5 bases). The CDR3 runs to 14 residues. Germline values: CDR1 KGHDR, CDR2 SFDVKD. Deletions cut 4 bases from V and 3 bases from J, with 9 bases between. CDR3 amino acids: CATSDDGVYNEQFF. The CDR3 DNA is TGTGCCACCAGTGACGACGGGGTCTACAATGAGCAGTTCTTC.

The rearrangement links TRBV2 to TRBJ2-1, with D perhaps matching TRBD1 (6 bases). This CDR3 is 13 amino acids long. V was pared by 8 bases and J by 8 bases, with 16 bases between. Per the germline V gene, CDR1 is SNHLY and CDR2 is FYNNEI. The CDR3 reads CASGTLIGDEQFF. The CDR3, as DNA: TGTGCCAGCGGGACACTCATAGGCGATGAGCAGTTCTTC. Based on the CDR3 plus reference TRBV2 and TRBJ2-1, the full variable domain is EPEVTQTPSHQVTQMGQEVILRCVPISNHLYFYWYRQILGQKVEFLVSFYNNEISEKSEIFDDQFSVERPDGSNFTLKIRSTKLEDSAMYFCASGTLIGDEQFFGPGTRLTVL.

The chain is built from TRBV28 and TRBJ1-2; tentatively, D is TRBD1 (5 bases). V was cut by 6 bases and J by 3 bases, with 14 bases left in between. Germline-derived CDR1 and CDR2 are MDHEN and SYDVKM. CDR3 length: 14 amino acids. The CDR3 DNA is TGTGCCAGCAGCGGCGACAGTTTCTACTATGGCTACACCTTC. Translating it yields CASSGDSFYYGYTF.

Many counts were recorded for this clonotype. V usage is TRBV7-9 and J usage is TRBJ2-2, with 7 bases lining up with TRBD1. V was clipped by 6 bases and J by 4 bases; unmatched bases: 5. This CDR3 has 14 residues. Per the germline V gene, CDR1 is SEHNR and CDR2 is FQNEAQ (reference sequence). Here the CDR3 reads CASSPTGSTGELFF. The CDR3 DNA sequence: TGTGCCAGCAGTCCGACAGGGAGCACCGGGGAGCTGTTTTTT.

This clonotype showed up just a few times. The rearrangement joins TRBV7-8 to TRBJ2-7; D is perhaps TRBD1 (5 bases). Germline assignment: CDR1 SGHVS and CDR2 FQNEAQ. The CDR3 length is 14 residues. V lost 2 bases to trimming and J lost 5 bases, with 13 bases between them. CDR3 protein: CASSLKRQGHEQYV. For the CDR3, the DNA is TGTGCCAGCAGCTTAAAGCGCCAGGGCCACGAGCAGTACGTC.

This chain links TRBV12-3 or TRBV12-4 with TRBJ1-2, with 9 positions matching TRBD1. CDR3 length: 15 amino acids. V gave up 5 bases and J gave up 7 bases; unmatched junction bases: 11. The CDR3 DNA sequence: TGTGCCAGCAGTAACACAAACAGGGGGCGAAGTGGCTACACCTTC. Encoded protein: CASSNTNRGRSGYTF.

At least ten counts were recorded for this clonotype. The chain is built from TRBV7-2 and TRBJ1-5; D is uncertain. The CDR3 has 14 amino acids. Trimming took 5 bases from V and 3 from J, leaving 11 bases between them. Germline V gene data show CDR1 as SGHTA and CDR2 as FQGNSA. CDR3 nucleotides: TGTGCCAGCAGCCCCGACGGTCCCAATCAGCCCCAGCATTTT. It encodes CASSPDGPNQPQHF.

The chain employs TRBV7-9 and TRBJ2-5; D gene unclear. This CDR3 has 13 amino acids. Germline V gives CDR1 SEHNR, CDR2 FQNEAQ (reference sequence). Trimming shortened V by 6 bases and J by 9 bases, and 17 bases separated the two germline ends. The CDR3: CASSFMDLKAQYF. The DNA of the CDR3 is TGTGCCAGCAGTTTTATGGACCTGAAGGCCCAGTACTTC.

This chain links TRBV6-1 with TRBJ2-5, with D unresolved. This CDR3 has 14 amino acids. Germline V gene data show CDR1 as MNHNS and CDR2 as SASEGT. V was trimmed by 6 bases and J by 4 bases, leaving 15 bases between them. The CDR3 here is CASSNSDLTETQYF. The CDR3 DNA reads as TGTGCCAGCAGCAACAGTGATCTTACAGAGACCCAGTACTTC.

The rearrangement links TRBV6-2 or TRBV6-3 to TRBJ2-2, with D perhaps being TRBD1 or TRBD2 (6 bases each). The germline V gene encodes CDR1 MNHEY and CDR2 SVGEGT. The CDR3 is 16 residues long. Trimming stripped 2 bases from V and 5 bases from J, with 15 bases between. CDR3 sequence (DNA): TGTGCCAGCAGTTACCCCGGGGGCGCGAGGACCGGGGAGCTGTTTTTT. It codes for CASSYPGGARTGELFF.

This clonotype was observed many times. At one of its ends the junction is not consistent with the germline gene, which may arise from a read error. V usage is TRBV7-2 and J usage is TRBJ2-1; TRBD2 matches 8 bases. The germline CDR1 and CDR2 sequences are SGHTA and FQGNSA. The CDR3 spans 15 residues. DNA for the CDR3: TGTGCCAGCAGTTTAGACGGGACTAGATTGAATGAGCAGTTCTTC. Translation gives CASSLDGTRLNEQFF. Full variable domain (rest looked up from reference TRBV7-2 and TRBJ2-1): GAGVSQSPSNKVTEKGKDVELRCDPISGHTALYWYRQSLGQGLEFLIYFQGNSAPDKSGLPSDRFSAERTGGSVSTLTIQRTQQEDSAVYLCASSLDGTRLNEQFFGPGTRLTVL.

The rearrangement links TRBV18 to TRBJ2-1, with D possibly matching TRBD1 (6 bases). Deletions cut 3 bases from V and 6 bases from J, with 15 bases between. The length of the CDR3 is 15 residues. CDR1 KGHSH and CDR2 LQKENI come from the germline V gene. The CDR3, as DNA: TGTGCCAGCTCACCCCCTACCGGGACACGCAATGAGCAGTTCTTC. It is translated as CASSPPTGTRNEQFF.

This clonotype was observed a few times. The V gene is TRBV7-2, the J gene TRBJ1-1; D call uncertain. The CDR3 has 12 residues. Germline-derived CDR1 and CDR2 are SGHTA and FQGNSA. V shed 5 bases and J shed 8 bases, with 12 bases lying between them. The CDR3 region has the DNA TGTGCCAGCAGCCCCACGTGGAGGGAAGCTTTCTTT. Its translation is CASSPTWREAFF.

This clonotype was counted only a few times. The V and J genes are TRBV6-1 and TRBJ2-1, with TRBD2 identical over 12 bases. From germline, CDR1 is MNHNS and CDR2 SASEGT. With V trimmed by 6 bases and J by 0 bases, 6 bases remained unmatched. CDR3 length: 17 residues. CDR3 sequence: CASSGLAGRSSYNEQFF. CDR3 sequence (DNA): TGTGCCAGCAGCGGACTAGCGGGGCGGAGCTCCTACAATGAGCAGTTCTTC.

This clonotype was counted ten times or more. CDR3: CASSPHQRASTDTQYF. The CDR3 coding sequence is TGTGCCAGCAGCCCCCACCAACGGGCTAGCACAGATACGCAGTATTTT. V usage is TRBV7-2 and J usage is TRBJ2-3; D is undetermined. Germline V gene data show CDR1 as SGHTA and CDR2 as FQGNSA. The CDR3 runs 16 residues. Trimming stripped 5 bases from V and 0 bases from J, with 15 bases between.

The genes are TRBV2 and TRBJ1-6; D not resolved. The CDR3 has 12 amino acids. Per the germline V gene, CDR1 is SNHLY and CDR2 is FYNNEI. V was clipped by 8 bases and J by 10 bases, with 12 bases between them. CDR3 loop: CASGPWESPLHF. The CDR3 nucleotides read TGTGCCAGCGGGCCCTGGGAATCACCCCTCCACTTT.

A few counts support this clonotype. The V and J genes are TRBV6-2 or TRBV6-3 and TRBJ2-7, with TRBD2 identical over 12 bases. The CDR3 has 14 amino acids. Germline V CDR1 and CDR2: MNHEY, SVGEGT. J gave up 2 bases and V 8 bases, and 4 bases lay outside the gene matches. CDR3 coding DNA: TGTGCCAGCCGGCGGACTAGCGGGACCTACGAGCAGTACGTC. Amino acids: CASRRTSGTYEQYV.

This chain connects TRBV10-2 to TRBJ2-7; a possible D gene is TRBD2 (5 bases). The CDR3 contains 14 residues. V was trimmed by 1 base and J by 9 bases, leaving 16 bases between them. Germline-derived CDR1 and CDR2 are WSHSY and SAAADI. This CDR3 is CASSEWVGVNGQYF. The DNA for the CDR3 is TGCGCCAGCAGTGAGTGGGTGGGAGTTAACGGGCAGTACTTC.

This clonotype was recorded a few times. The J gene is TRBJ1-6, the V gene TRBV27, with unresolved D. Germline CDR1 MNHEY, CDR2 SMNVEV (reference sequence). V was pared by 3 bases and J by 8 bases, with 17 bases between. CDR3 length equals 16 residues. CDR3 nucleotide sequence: TGTGCCAGCAGTTTTTTGGCCCCAACCAGAGATTCACCCCTCCACTTT. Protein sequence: CASSFLAPTRDSPLHF.

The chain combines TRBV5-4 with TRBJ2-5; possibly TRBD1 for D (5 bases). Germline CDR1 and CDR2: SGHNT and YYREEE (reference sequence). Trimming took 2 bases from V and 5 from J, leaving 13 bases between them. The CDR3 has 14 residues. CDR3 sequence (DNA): TGTGCCAGCAGCTTCTATGCAGGGATCGAGACCCAGTACTTC. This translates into CASSFYAGIETQYF.

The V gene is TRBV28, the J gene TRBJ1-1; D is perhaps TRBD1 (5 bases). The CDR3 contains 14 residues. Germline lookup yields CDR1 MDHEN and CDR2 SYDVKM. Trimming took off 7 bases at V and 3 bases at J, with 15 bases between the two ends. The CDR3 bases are TGTGCCAGCACCCCCAGGGATAAGGACACTGAAGCTTTCTTT. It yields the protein CASTPRDKDTEAFF.

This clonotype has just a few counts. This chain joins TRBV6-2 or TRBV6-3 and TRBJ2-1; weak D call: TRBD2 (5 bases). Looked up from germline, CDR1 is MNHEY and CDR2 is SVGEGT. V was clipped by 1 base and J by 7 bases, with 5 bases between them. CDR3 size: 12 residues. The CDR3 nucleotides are TGTGCCAGCAGTTACTGGACTAATGAGCAGTTCTTC. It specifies CASSYWTNEQFF.

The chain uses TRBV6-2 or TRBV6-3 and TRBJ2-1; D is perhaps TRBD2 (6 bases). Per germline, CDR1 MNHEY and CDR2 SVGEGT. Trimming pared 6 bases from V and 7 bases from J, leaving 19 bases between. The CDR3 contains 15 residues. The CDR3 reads CASSPGLTITNEQFF. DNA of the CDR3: TGTGCCAGCAGCCCGGGACTCACCATTACGAATGAGCAGTTCTTC.

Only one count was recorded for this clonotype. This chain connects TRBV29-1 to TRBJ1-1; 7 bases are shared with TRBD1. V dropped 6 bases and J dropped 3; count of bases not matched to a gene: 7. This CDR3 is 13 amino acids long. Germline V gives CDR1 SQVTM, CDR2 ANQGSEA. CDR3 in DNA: TGCAGCGTCAAGAGGGGGCACGACACTGAAGCTTTCTTT. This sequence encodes CSVKRGHDTEAFF. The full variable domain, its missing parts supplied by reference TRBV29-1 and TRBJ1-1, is SAVISQKPSRDICQRGTSLTIQCQVDSQVTMMFWYRQQPGQSLTLIATANQGSEATYESGFVIDKFPISRPNLTFSTLTVSNMSPEDSSIYLCSVKRGHDTEAFFGQGTRLTVV.

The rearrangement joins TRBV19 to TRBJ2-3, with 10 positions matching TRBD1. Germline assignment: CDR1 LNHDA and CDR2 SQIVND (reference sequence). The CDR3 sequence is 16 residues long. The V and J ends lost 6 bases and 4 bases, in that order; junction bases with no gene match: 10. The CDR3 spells CASRRMPGQGSDTQYF. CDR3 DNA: TGTGCCAGTAGGCGGATGCCGGGACAGGGGTCAGATACGCAGTATTTT.

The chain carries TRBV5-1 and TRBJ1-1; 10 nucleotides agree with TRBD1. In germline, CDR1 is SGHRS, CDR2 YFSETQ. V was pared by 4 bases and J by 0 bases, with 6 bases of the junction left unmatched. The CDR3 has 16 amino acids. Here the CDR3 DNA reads TGCGCCAGCAGCACGAGACAGGGGGCGATGAACACTGAAGCTTTCTTT. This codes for CASSTRQGAMNTEAFF.